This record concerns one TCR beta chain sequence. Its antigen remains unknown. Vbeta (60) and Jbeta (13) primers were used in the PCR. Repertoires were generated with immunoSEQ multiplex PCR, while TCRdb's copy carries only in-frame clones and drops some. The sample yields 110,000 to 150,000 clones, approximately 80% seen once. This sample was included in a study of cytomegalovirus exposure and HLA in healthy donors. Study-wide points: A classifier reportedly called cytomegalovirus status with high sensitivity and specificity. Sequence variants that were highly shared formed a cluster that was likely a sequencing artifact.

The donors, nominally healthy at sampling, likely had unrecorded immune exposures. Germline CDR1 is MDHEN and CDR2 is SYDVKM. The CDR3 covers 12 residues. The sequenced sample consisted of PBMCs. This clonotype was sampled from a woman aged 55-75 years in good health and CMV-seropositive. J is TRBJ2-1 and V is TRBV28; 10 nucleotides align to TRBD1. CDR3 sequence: CAWTGGGDEQFF. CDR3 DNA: TGTGCTTGGACAGGGGGTGGGGATGAGCAGTTCTTC. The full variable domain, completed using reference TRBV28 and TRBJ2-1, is DVKVTQSSRYLVKRTGEKVFLECVQDMDHENMFWYRQDPGLGLRLIYFSYDVKMKEKGDIPEGYSVSREKKERFSLILESASTNQTSMYLCAWTGGGDEQFFGPGTRLTVL.